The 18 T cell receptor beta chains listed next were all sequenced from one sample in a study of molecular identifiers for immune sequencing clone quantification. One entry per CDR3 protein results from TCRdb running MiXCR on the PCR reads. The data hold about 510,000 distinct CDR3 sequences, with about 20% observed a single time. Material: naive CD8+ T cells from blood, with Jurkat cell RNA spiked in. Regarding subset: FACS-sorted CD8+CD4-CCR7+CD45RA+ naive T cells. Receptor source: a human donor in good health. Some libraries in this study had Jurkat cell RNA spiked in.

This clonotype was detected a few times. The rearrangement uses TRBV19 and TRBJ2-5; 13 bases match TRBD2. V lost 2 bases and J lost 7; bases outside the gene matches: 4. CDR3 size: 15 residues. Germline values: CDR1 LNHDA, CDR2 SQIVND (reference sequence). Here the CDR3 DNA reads TGTGCCAGTAGTATAACTAGCGGGGGGGATGGGACCCAGTACTTC. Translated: CASSITSGGDGTQYF.

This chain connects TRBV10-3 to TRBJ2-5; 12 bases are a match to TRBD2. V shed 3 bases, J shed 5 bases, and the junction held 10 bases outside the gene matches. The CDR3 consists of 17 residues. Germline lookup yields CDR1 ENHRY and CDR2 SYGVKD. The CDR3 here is CAISEELAGGLVETQYF. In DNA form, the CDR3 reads TGTGCCATCAGTGAAGAGCTAGCGGGGGGGCTAGTTGAGACCCAGTACTTC.

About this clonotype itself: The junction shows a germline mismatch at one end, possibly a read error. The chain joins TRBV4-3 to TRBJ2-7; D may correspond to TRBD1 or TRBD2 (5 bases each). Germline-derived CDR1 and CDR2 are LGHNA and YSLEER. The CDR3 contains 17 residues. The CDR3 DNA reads TGCGCCAGCGGCCAAGTCCTTCCTGGGGGTTTTCAAGACGAGCAGTACTTC. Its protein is CASGQVLPGGFQDEQYF.

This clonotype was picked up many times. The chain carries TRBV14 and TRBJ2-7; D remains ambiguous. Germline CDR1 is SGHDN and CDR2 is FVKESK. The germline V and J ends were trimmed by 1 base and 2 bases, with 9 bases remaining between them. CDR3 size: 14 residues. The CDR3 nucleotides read TGTGCCAGCAGCCAAGCGCACGGTGCCTACGAGCAGTACTTC. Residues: CASSQAHGAYEQYF.

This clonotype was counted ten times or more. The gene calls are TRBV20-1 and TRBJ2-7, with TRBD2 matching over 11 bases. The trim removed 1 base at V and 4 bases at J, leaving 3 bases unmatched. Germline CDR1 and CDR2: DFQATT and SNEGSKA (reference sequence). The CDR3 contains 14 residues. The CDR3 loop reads CSARAPSGRYEQYF. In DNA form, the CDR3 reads TGCAGTGCTAGAGCCCCTAGCGGGAGGTACGAGCAGTACTTC.

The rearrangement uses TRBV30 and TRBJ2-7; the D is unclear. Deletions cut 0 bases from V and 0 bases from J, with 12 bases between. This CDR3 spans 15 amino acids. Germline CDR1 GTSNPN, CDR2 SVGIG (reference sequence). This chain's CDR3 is CAWSVSIGFSYEQYF. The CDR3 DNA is TGTGCCTGGAGTGTATCAATTGGGTTCTCCTACGAGCAGTACTTC.

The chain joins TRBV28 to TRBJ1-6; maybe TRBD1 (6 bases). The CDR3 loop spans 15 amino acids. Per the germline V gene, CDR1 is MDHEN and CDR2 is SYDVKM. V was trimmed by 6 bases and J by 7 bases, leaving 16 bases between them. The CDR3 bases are TGTGCCAGCAGCCCCACAGGGATGCGGAATTCACCCCTCCACTTT. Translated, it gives CASSPTGMRNSPLHF.

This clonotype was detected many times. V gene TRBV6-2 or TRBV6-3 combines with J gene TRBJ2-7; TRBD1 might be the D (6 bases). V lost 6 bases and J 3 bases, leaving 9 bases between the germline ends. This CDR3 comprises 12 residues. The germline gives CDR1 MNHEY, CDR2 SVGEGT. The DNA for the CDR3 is TGTGCCAGCAGGGAACAGGGCTACGAGCAGTACTTC. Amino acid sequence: CASREQGYEQYF.

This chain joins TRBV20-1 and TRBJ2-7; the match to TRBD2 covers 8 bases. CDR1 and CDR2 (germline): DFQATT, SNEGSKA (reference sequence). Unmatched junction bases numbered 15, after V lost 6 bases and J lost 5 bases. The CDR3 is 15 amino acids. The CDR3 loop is CSAGSVAGRAHEQYF. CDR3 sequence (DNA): TGCAGTGCCGGATCAGTAGCGGGGAGAGCCCACGAGCAGTACTTC.

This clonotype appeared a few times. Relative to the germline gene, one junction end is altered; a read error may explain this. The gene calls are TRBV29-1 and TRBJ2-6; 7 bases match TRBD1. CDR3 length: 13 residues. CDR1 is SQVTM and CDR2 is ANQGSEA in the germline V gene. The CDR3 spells CSATGDGANVLAF. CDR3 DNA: TGCAGCGCCACAGGGGATGGGGCCAACGTCCTGGCTTTC.

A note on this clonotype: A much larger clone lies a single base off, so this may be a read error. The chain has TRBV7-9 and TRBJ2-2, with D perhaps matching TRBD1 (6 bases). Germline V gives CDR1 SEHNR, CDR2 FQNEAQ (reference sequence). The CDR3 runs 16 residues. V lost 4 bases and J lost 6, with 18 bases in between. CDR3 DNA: TGTGCCAGCAGCTATAGAGTTGGGGGCCCCGCCGGGGAGCTGTTTTTT. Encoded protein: CASSYRVGGPAGELFF.

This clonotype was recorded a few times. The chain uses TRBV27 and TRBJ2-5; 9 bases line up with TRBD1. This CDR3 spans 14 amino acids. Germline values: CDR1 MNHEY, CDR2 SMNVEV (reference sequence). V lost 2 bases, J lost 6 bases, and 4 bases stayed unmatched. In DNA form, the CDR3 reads TGTGCCAGCAGTTTAGACAGGGGGTGGAAGACCCAGTACTTC. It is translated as CASSLDRGWKTQYF.

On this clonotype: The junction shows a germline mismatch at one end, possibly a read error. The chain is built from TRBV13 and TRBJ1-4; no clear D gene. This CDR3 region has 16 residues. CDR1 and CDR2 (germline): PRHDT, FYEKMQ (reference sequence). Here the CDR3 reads CASSQQKGSVNEKLSF. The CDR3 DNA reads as TGTGCCAGCAGCCAACAAAAAGGGTCCGTTAATGAAAAACTGTCTTTT.

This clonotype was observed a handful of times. Here the CDR3 DNA reads TGTGCCAGCAGTCCCGGGTCAACCTCTGGAAACACCATATATTTT. Residues: CASSPGSTSGNTIYF. The J gene is TRBJ1-3, the V gene TRBV27; no reliable D call. The CDR3 has 15 residues. V was trimmed by 5 bases and J by 0 bases, leaving 11 bases between them. Germline V gene lookup returns CDR1 MNHEY and CDR2 SMNVEV (reference sequence).

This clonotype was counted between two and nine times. CDR3: CASSPGHHGLDEQFF. The CDR3 nucleotides read TGTGCCAGCAGCCCAGGACATCACGGCCTGGATGAGCAGTTCTTC. The rearrangement uses TRBV7-2 and TRBJ2-1; D perhaps matches TRBD1 (5 bases). CDR1 SGHTA and CDR2 FQGNSA come from the germline V gene. CDR3 length: 15 amino acids. With 5 bases removed from V and 8 bases from J, the gap between germline ends came to 19 bases.

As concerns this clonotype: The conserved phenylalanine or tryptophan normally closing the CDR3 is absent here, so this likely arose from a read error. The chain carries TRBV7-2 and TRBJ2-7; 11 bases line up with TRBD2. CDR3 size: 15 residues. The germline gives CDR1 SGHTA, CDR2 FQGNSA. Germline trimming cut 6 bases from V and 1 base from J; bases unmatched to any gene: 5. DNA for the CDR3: TGTGCCAGCAGGGATATAGCGGGGGGGTCCTACGAGCAGTACCTC. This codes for CASRDIAGGSYEQYL.

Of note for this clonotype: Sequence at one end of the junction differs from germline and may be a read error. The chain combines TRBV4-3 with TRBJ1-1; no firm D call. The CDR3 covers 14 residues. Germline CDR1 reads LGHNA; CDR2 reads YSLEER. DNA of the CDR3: TGCGCCAGCAGCCACGACCTCGCCAGCACTGAAGCTTCCTTT. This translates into CASSHDLASTEASF.

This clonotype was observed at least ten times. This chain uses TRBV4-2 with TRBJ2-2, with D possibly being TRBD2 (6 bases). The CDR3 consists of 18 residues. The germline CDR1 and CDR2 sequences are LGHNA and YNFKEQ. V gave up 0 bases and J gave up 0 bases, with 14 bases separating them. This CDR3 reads CASSQDLGSGANTGELFF. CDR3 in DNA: TGTGCCAGCAGCCAAGATTTGGGTAGCGGCGCGAACACCGGGGAGCTGTTTTTT.